Following are 23 T cell receptor beta chains from one sample sequenced in a study of circulating CD8 cells and anti-PD-1 response in melanoma. Four subsets defined by PD-1 and/or TIGIT were sorted from live CD3+CD8+TCRalphabeta+ cells. Each library started from roughly 16 ng of total RNA using the QIAseq Immune Repertoire TCR panel. One entry per CDR3 protein, called by TCRdb with MiXCR from the reads. Of about 650 distinct CDR3 sequences listed, 9% are singletons. Specimen: CD8+ T cells from PBMCs, collected at baseline or after one month of anti-PD-1 therapy (not recorded which). The receptors stem from a human donor with melanoma.

In the case of this clonotype: Just one base apart from a much larger clone, this may be a read error. The chain recombines TRBV5-4 with TRBJ2-3, with D perhaps matching TRBD1 or TRBD2 (5 bases each). Germline lookup yields CDR1 SGHNT and CDR2 YYREEE (reference sequence). This CDR3 region has 15 residues. Trimming left V 4 bases short and J 1 base short, with 13 bases between. The CDR3, as DNA: TGTGCCAGCAGCCCCAGTTTGGGGGGCACAGATACGCAGTATTTT. This codes for CASSPSLGGTDTQYF.

In this sample, this clonotype turned up a few times. The V gene is TRBV11-2, the J gene TRBJ2-1; the D gene is possibly TRBD2 (5 bases). CDR1 SGHAT and CDR2 FQNNGV come from the germline V gene. The CDR3 sequence is 16 residues long. V lost 5 bases and J lost 4, with 18 bases in between. Written as DNA, the CDR3 is TGTGCCAGCAGCGTAGCATGGCTAGCAGAATACAATGAGCAGTTCTTC. Protein product: CASSVAWLAEYNEQFF.

The rearrangement uses TRBV19 and TRBJ2-3; no clear D gene. Trimming cost V 6 bases and J 3 bases, with 13 bases left between them. The CDR3 runs 14 residues. The germline V gene encodes CDR1 LNHDA and CDR2 SQIVND (reference sequence). The CDR3 sequence is CASSPSILTDTQYF. CDR3 in DNA: TGTGCCAGTAGCCCCTCGATATTGACAGATACGCAGTATTTT.

On this clonotype itself: A much larger clone lies a single base off, so this may be a read error. V and J are TRBV19 and TRBJ2-2, with D tentatively TRBD2 (5 bases). The germline gives CDR1 LNHDA, CDR2 SQIVND (reference sequence). The CDR3 runs 15 residues. The CDR3 DNA reads as TGTGTCAGTACTGTTCCCGGGCGGGACACCGGGGAGCTGTTTTTT. Its protein product is CVSTVPGRDTGELFF.

The chain recombines TRBV30 with TRBJ1-1; no reliable D call. V shed 3 bases and J shed 5 bases, with 13 bases lying between them. Germline V gene data show CDR1 as GTSNPN and CDR2 as SVGIG (reference sequence). This CDR3 region has 13 residues. CDR3 coding DNA: TGTGCCTGGAGCCCTATTGGGAGGACTGAAGCTTTCTTT. Translating it yields CAWSPIGRTEAFF.

Within the sample, this clonotype is medium-sized (0.01 to 0.1%). The genes are TRBV28 and TRBJ1-4; D unclear. This CDR3 spans 16 amino acids. Germline V gene data show CDR1 as MDHEN and CDR2 as SYDVKM. Trimming took off 6 bases at V and 3 bases at J, with 17 bases between the two ends. Here the CDR3 reads CASSYRFSLANEKLFF. The DNA of the CDR3 is TGTGCCAGCAGCTACCGTTTCAGCTTGGCTAATGAAAAACTGTTTTTT. Filled out from reference TRBV28 and TRBJ1-4, the complete variable domain reads DVKVTQSSRYLVKRTGEKVFLECVQDMDHENMFWYRQDPGLGLRLIYFSYDVKMKEKGDIPEGYSVSREKKERFSLILESASTNQTSMYLCASSYRFSLANEKLFFGSGTQLSVL.

The rearrangement links TRBV14 to TRBJ2-7; a possible D gene is TRBD1 (6 bases). Germline V gene sequence: CDR1 SGHDN, CDR2 FVKESK. The CDR3 is 16 amino acids. V lost 0 bases and J lost 2, with 14 bases in between. The CDR3 DNA reads as TGTGCCAGCAGCCAAGAAATAACAGGGCAAGCCTACGAGCAGTACTTC. Protein: CASSQEITGQAYEQYF. Together with reference TRBV14 and TRBJ2-7, the CDR3 gives the full variable domain: EAGVTQFPSHSVIEKGQTVTLRCDPISGHDNLYWYRRVMGKEIKFLLHFVKESKQDESGMPNNRFLAERTGGTYSTLKVQPAELEDSGVYFCASSQEITGQAYEQYFGPGTRLTVT.

By sample fraction, this clonotype is medium-sized. V usage is TRBV28 and J usage is TRBJ2-5, with D unclear. V shed 5 bases and J shed 5 bases, with 18 bases lying between them. CDR3 length equals 15 residues. Per the germline V gene, CDR1 is MDHEN and CDR2 is SYDVKM. CDR3 residues: CASSPQISIPETQYF. The CDR3 nucleotides are TGTGCCAGCAGTCCTCAGATCTCTATCCCGGAGACCCAGTACTTC.

In its sample, this clonotype ranks as medium-sized. This sequence joins TRBV2 and TRBJ1-2; D not resolved. The germline gives CDR1 SNHLY, CDR2 FYNNEI. With 3 bases removed from V and 0 bases from J, the gap between germline ends came to 11 bases. The CDR3 is made up of 15 amino acids. The DNA of the CDR3 is TGTGCCAGCAGTGAGGGTCCTGCCCCTAACTATGGCTACACCTTC. This translates into CASSEGPAPNYGYTF.

This clonotype is large (0.1 to 1%). The chain links TRBV28 to TRBJ2-7; D call uncertain. The length of the CDR3 is 14 residues. V shed 5 bases and J shed 12 bases, with 23 bases lying between them. Germline CDR1 reads MDHEN; CDR2 reads SYDVKM. The CDR3 here is CASSPPSDNKMPYF. In DNA form, the CDR3 reads TGTGCCAGCAGTCCCCCGTCCGATAATAAGATGCCGTACTTC.

This clonotype is deemed medium-sized. V gene TRBV28 combines with J gene TRBJ2-1; 9 bases are a match to TRBD2. The germline V gene encodes CDR1 MDHEN and CDR2 SYDVKM. CDR3 length: 15 amino acids. The V and J ends lost 6 bases and 7 bases, in that order; junction bases with no gene match: 10. The CDR3 reads CASRSSGRWVNEQFF. The CDR3 DNA sequence: TGTGCCAGCAGATCGAGCGGGAGGTGGGTAAATGAGCAGTTCTTC.

This clonotype appeared once. CDR3 sequence reads: CSARVASYYGYTF. The CDR3, as DNA: TGCAGTGCTAGAGTGGCCAGCTACTATGGCTACACCTTC. The chain combines TRBV20-1 with TRBJ1-2, with D unresolved. Trimming removed 1 base at V and 3 bases at J, with 9 bases between. The CDR3 length is 13 residues. Germline CDR1 is DFQATT and CDR2 is SNEGSKA (reference sequence).

This clonotype ranks as medium-sized (0.01 to 0.1%). V and J are TRBV18 and TRBJ2-7; 8 bases map to TRBD1. Germline loops: CDR1 KGHSH, CDR2 LQKENI. V lost 2 bases and J lost 5; bases outside the gene matches: 8. The CDR3 runs 15 residues. CDR3: CASSPGWTGYHEQYF. CDR3 in DNA: TGTGCCAGCTCACCAGGTTGGACAGGGTATCACGAGCAGTACTTC.

In its sample, this clonotype is large. The chain links TRBV11-3 to TRBJ2-2, with D uncertain. From germline, CDR1 is SGHNT and CDR2 YENEEA. V was shortened by 0 bases and J by 6 bases, with 8 bases between the two germline ends. The CDR3 contains 14 residues. The CDR3 DNA sequence: TGTGCCAGCAGCTTAGATATTGGGGCCGGGGAGCTGTTTTTT. Amino acids: CASSLDIGAGELFF.

In its sample, this clonotype ranks as medium-sized. This CDR3 reads CASSTSTSGAEDTQYF. Written as DNA, the CDR3 is TGTGCCAGCAGCACTTCGACTAGCGGGGCGGAAGATACGCAGTATTTT. The gene calls are TRBV2 and TRBJ2-3; 11 bases match TRBD2. V was pared by 6 bases and J by 5 bases, with 10 bases of the junction left unmatched. The CDR3 sequence is 16 residues long. Looked up from germline, CDR1 is SNHLY and CDR2 is FYNNEI.

This clonotype is large by share. The CDR3 DNA sequence: TGTGCCAGCTCACCAACAGACGACTCAAACAATGAGCAGTTCTTC. It codes for CASSPTDDSNNEQFF. The rearrangement joins TRBV18 to TRBJ2-1; D is unclear. V gave up 2 bases and J gave up 5 bases, with 13 bases separating them. CDR1 and CDR2 (germline): KGHSH, LQKENI. The CDR3 is made up of 15 amino acids.

This clonotype was recorded a few times. Germline is not matched at one junction end, which may reflect a read error. The CDR3 spells CCARDRALSYEQYF. CDR3 sequence (DNA): TGCTGTGCCAGGGACAGGGCCCTCTCCTACGAGCAGTACTTC. The chain joins TRBV20-1 to TRBJ2-7; 9 nucleotides align to TRBD1. The length of the CDR3 is 14 residues. Germline V gene sequence: CDR1 DFQATT, CDR2 SNEGSKA (reference sequence).

Within the sample, this clonotype is medium-sized (0.01 to 0.1%). The J gene is TRBJ1-2, the V gene TRBV25-1; TRBD1 agrees at 7 bases. Germline V gives CDR1 MGHDK, CDR2 SYGVNS. There are 16 residues in the CDR3. V lost 6 bases, J lost 1 base, and 11 bases stayed unmatched. The CDR3 loop reads CASSHPGGGINYGYTF. The CDR3 coding sequence is TGTGCCAGCAGCCACCCAGGGGGGGGGATTAACTATGGCTACACCTTC.

In this sample, this clonotype is medium-sized. The chain joins TRBV20-1 to TRBJ1-1; 7 bases align to TRBD1. Germline CDR1 DFQATT, CDR2 SNEGSKA (reference sequence). This CDR3 comprises 15 residues. The V and J ends lost 3 bases and 5 bases, in that order; junction bases with no gene match: 12. CDR3 sequence (DNA): TGCAGTGCTAGGGAACCGGGACAGATAGGTACTGAAGCTTTCTTT. It codes for CSAREPGQIGTEAFF.

On this clonotype itself: A much larger clone lies a single base off, so this may be a read error. The chain links TRBV19 to TRBJ2-7; D is ambiguous. The CDR3 spans 14 residues. Looked up from germline, CDR1 is LNHDA and CDR2 is SQIVND (reference sequence). CDR3 sequence (DNA): TGTGCCAGTGGTATCGGTCCCTCCTCGGTCGAGCAGTACTTC. It encodes CASGIGPSSVEQYF.

Only one count was recorded for this clonotype. This sequence joins TRBV5-8 and TRBJ2-4; D might be TRBD1 or TRBD2, each matching 5 bases. CDR1 and CDR2 from the germline V gene are SGHTS and YDEGEE. This CDR3 contains 16 residues. V dropped 4 bases and J dropped 0 bases, with 14 bases sitting between them. The CDR3 sequence is CASSPGDPLAKNIQYF. The DNA for the CDR3 is TGTGCCAGCAGCCCCGGGGACCCACTAGCCAAAAACATTCAGTACTTC.

This clonotype counts as medium-sized. The rearrangement links TRBV12-5 to TRBJ2-5; D is undetermined. V shed 7 bases and J shed 2 bases, with 14 bases lying between them. In germline, CDR1 is LGHNT, CDR2 FRNRAP. The CDR3 covers 14 residues. This chain's CDR3 is CASAAVDGQETQYF. In DNA form, the CDR3 reads TGTGCTAGTGCCGCCGTGGACGGACAAGAGACCCAGTACTTC.

This clonotype is labeled large (0.1 to 1%). This rearrangement joins TRBV27 to TRBJ2-7; D may be TRBD2 (5 bases). CDR1 and CDR2 from the germline V gene are MNHEY and SMNVEV (reference sequence). Trimming shortened V by 6 bases and J by 2 bases, and 17 bases separated the two germline ends. The CDR3 is 15 residues long. The chain's CDR3 is CASSPPRGAPYEQYF. The CDR3, as DNA: TGTGCCAGCAGCCCCCCCCGGGGAGCCCCCTACGAGCAGTACTTC.